The source of this T cell receptor (beta chain) is a study of T cell responses to AZD1222 COVID-19 vaccine (dated by TCRdb to about 2021). With respect to the entire study: Because spike-specific TCR depth and breadth did not differ between the two schedules, AZD1222 recipients who got a second dose at roughly 4 weeks were pooled with those who got a second dose at roughly 12 weeks. TCR sequencing covered roughly 230 trial participants: approximately 200 given two doses of AZD1222 and about 26 given two doses of MenACWY control vaccine. Enrollment into the trials was organized by age into subgroups of 18-55, 56-69 and 70-plus years, and those subgroups contained roughly 150, 30 and 60 TCR-sequenced participants, respectively.

What the study reported, not specific to this receptor: No day 14 peak-response samples were available, so repertoires were characterized only after the peak T cell response. In the small 56-69-year group, the increase in depth fell short of significance, most likely because of low power. Participants were mostly white British, with more females than males. The authors suggested clonal diversity may have been underestimated. Reportedly, close to half of the unique spike-specific TCRs recognized epitopes lying outside the regions that are mutated in the B.1.351 and B.1.1.7 variants. The whole spike protein was spanned by vaccine-associated CD4 TCRs, and dominant responses were seen in regions 160-218 and 743-854. Conclusions about previously exposed vaccinees are limited, since just six AZD1222 recipients were seropositive for SARS-CoV-2 at baseline. Spike-specific TCR breadth and depth rose significantly after two AZD1222 doses compared with day 0 and with MenACWY recipients.

According to the study, the label for this sample's time point signals: baseline before first vaccination. Vaccinee samples came from UK trials COV001 and COV002, including a single-blind randomized controlled phase 2/3 trial of AZD1222 (ChAdOx1 nCoV-19) in healthy adults. Trial participant PBMC samples were collected at day 0 and day 28 after the second dose for TCRbeta chain sequencing. Trimming costs V 1 base and J 6 bases, and their ends lie 10 bases apart. The CDR3 covers 14 residues, taking in both the cysteine and the phenylalanine. Just the 42-base CDR3 DNA is kept, in frame starting at base 1. Sequences SGHRS (CDR1) and YFSETQ (CDR2) are obtained from the germline V gene. This clone has only a few counts. Which antigen it targets is not known. Base qualities are missing; no much larger clone stands one base away. The CDR3 regions of human TCRbeta chains were subjected to immunosequencing. As for the authors' bioinformatics: Repertoire TCRs were checked for matches against a reference library of SARS-CoV-2-specific TCRs that had been generated using the MIRA antigen-specificity platform. Breadth was defined as the fraction of unique TCRs that were SARS-CoV-2-associated, and depth was defined as the fraction of total T cells that were SARS-CoV-2-associated. Using the MIRA data, each spike-specific TCR was assigned both to the spike region to which the TCR was reactive and to a CD4 or CD8 class. Log10-transformed breadth and depth values were compared by one-way ANOVA with Sidak's multiple comparisons tests. TCRdb took over this immuneACCESS table, retaining in-frame rearrangements with V and J assigned. Such tables are incomplete; in checked studies, under half of the missing clones stem from an unresolved V gene, and the remainder is unexplained. The V and J calls and the clone size are those of that table, but D and trimming were determined from the DNA. A total of 130,000 or so clones appear in this sample, more than 75% of them only once. Around 24% of the sample goes to the ten largest clones.

Sample: peripheral blood, taken on day 0 of AZD1222 vaccination. The origin of this receptor is an adult in good health. The sequence joins TRBV5-1 to TRBJ2-2; there is no confident call for the D gene. The sequence in DNA is TGCGCCAGCAGCTTGATGGACCTGTCCGGGGAGCTGTTTTTT. Translated, it gives CASSLMDLSGELFF.